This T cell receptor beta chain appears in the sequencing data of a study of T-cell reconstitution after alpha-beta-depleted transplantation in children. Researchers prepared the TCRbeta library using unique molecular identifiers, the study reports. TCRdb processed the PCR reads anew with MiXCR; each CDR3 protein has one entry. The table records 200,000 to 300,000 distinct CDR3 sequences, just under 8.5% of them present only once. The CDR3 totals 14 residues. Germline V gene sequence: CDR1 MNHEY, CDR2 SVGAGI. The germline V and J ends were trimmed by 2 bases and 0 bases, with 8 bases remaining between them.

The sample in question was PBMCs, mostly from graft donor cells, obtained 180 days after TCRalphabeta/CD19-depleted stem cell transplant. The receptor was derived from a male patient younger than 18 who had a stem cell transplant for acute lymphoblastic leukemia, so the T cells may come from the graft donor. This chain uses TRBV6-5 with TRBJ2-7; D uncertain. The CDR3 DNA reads TGTGCCAGCAGTTACGAGACGGTCTCCTACGAGCAGTACTTC. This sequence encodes CASSYETVSYEQYF.